The text below deals with one T cell receptor (beta chain). Its antigen is unknown. Looked up from germline, CDR1 is LGHNA and CDR2 is YNFKEQ. The CDR3 sequence is 16 residues long. Between the trimmed V and J ends, which lost 0 bases and 9 bases, there was a span of 20 bases. Making use of molecular barcodes, quantitative 5'-RACE generated TCR beta libraries. TCRdb called the 5' RACE reads again in MiXCR, with one record for every CDR3 protein. The sample includes a few hundred thousand distinct CDR3 sequences, 20% to 25% of them seen just once. The entry originates in a study of CD8 T cells in ankylosing spondylitis. Study-level findings and limits: In ankylosing spondylitis patients, matched synovial fluid reportedly showed significant enrichment of disease-linked clones. It appeared that ankylosing spondylitis blood was characterized by a TCR beta motif of several highly homologous variants. As for the disease-linked clones, they showed a CD8+ phenotype and occurred at relatively low frequencies in peripheral blood.

This TCR derives from a male donor with ankylosing spondylitis. The chain couples TRBV4-2 to TRBJ2-5, with D unclear. Sequenced material: blood, either unsorted or a sorted T cell fraction (not recorded which). CDR3 region: CASSQESPGQMSSQYF. In nucleotides, the CDR3 is TGTGCCAGCAGCCAAGAGTCTCCAGGTCAGATGTCGTCCCAGTACTTC.